This T cell receptor beta chain comes out of a study of regulatory T cells in long-lasting Graves disease. Time point described: newly diagnosed GD, antithyroid drugs for less than 3 months. The TCR library was prepared using RNA isolated from PBMCs. Remarks on this clonotype: Its target is unknown.

Combining iRepertoire HTBI primers with Arm-PCR of CDR3 regions, the authors built TCR beta libraries. MiXCR was run by TCRdb on the multiplex PCR reads, yielding one entry per CDR3 protein. Among 320,000 or so distinct CDR3 sequences listed, 15% to 20% were seen once. The study, taken as a whole, reports: Newly diagnosed patients had higher TCR diversity than persistent Graves' patients did.

This material consisted of peripheral blood mononuclear cells (PBMCs), taken at new diagnosis, from a patient treated with antithyroid drugs. The sequence was obtained from a female donor with Graves disease.

The CDR3 DNA reads as TGTGCCAGCAGACACCTCAGGGATAACACCGGGGAGCTGTTTTTT. Protein product: CASRHLRDNTGELFF. The chain joins TRBV7-9 to TRBJ2-2, with a weak D call TRBD1 (5 bases). Trimming removed 6 bases from V and 2 bases from J, with 13 bases in between. The CDR3 extends over 15 amino acids. The germline CDR1 and CDR2 sequences are SEHNR and FQNEAQ (reference sequence).